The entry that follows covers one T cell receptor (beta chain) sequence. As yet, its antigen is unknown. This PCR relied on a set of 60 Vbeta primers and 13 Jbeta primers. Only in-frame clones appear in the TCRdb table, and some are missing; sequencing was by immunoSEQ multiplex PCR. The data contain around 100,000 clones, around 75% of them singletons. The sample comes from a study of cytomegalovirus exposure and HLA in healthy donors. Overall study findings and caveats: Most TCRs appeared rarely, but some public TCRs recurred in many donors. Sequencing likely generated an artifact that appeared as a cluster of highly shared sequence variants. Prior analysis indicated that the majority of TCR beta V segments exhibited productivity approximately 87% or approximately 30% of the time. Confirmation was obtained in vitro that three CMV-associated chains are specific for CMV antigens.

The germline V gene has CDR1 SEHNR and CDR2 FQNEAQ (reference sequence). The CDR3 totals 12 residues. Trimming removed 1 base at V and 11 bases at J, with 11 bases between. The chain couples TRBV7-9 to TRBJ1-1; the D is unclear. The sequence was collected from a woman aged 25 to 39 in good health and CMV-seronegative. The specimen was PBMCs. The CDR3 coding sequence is TGTGCCAGCAGCTTAGTCGCCAGTAAGGCTTTCTTT. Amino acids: CASSLVASKAFF.